The clone carrying this T cell receptor (beta chain) was observed once. With 4 bases clipped from V and 4 bases from J, the junction kept 3 bases outside the gene matches. CDR3 size: 14 residues. From germline, CDR1 is MNHEY and CDR2 SMNVEV (reference sequence). Measured with immunoSEQ multiplex PCR; TCRdb has only the in-frame clones, and not every one. The data contain a few million clones, 85% to 95% of them seen just once; the ten biggest clones take up 0.13% to 0.15%. The data belong to a study of shared clonotypes between healthy human individuals. This clonotype was obtained from a young man in good health. This chain links TRBV27 with TRBJ2-7; 11 positions agree with TRBD2. The sample consisted of naive CD4+ T cells sorted from blood. Subset reported: CD45RA+ positively selected. The CDR3 coding sequence is TGTGCCAGCAGTTATACTAGCGGGAGTTACGAGCAGTACTTC. Its protein product is CASSYTSGSYEQYF.